The 13 T cell receptor beta chains listed next were all sequenced from one sample in a study of blood T cell repertoires in COVID-19 (dated by TCRdb to about 2020). The library was produced with the immunoSEQ multiplex PCR assay. TCRdb holds this immuneACCESS table with in-frame rearrangements only. Some clones are missing; in checked studies, unresolved V genes explain under half, and the rest has no known cause. This sample comprises approximately 270,000 clones, about nine tenths of them detected only once. Roughly 4.3% of the sample is in the top ten clones. Sequencing used PBMCs or T cells enriched from blood (not recorded which). The receptors come from a woman aged 25 to 45 with acute COVID-19.

The chain couples TRBV28 to TRBJ1-6, with 7 bases aligning to TRBD1. V lost 1 base to trimming and J lost 7 bases; unmatched junction nucleotides: 4. Germline V lookup: CDR1 MDHEN, CDR2 SYDVKM. The CDR3 is 15 residues long. CDR3 sequence reads: CASSLSGTVNSPLHF. CDR3 DNA sequence: TGTGCCAGCAGTTTATCGGGGACAGTGAATTCACCCCTCCACTTT.

The CDR3 protein is CATSDFLTGHPRSNQPQHF. CDR3 bases: TGTGCCACCAGTGATTTCTTAACAGGACACCCAAGGAGCAATCAGCCCCAGCATTTT. The rearrangement uses TRBV24-1 and TRBJ1-5; possible D gene TRBD1, 5 bases. Between the trimmed V and J ends, which lost 1 base and 1 base, there was a span of 19 bases. The CDR3 extends over 19 amino acids. Germline CDR1 reads KGHDR; CDR2 reads SFDVKD.

This chain links TRBV28 with TRBJ2-7; 7 nucleotides agree with TRBD1. The CDR3 totals 12 residues. J gave up 9 bases and V 3 bases, and 5 bases lay outside the gene matches. Germline V gene lookup returns CDR1 MDHEN and CDR2 SYDVKM. CDR3 sequence: CASSLGDRVQYF. The CDR3 region has the DNA TGTGCCAGCAGTTTGGGTGACAGGGTGCAGTACTTC.

The V and J genes are TRBV5-1 and TRBJ2-2; TRBD1 matches at 7 bases. The CDR3 spans 15 residues. The J segment lost 4 bases and the V segment lost 5 bases, leaving 8 bases of the junction unmatched. Germline V lookup: CDR1 SGHRS, CDR2 YFSETQ. CDR3 protein: CASRMGQSFTGELFF. CDR3 DNA sequence: TGCGCCAGCAGGATGGGACAGTCGTTCACCGGGGAGCTGTTTTTT.

A few counts support this clone. The chain uses TRBV5-1 and TRBJ2-7; 7 bases agree with TRBD2. CDR1 and CDR2 from the germline V gene are SGHRS and YFSETQ. V gave up 5 bases and J gave up 5 bases; unmatched junction bases: 10. The CDR3 is 14 residues long. The CDR3 DNA sequence: TGCGCCAGCAGTTCCGGGGGAGGGCCCGACGAGCAGTACTTC. This codes for CASSSGGGPDEQYF.

The chain is built from TRBV7-8 and TRBJ1-2, with D hard to call. Germline lookup yields CDR1 SGHVS and CDR2 FQNEAQ. The CDR3 contains 14 residues. With 1 base removed from V and 8 bases from J, the gap between germline ends came to 14 bases. CDR3 sequence reads: CASSLDERPGGYTF. Written as DNA, the CDR3 is TGTGCCAGCAGCTTAGACGAGCGACCGGGGGGCTACACCTTC.

The chain is built from TRBV7-9 and TRBJ2-1; 7 positions match TRBD2. The V gene end was trimmed by 5 bases and the J gene end by 7 bases; junction bases not matched to a gene: 11. CDR3 size: 15 residues. Germline assignment: CDR1 SEHNR and CDR2 FQNEAQ (reference sequence). Written as DNA, the CDR3 is TGTGCCAGCAGCAGCGGGACTGAGGCGGATAATGAGCAGTTCTTC. Translating it yields CASSSGTEADNEQFF.

The V and J genes are TRBV18 and TRBJ1-4; D uncertain. Germline CDR1 is KGHSH and CDR2 is LQKENI. The CDR3 contains 15 residues. V was trimmed by 3 bases and J by 0 bases, leaving 8 bases between them. CDR3 nucleotides: TGTGCCAGCTCACCTCAGGAGGCAACTAATGAAAAACTGTTTTTT. Protein: CASSPQEATNEKLFF.

This chain uses TRBV24-1 with TRBJ2-3; D may be TRBD1 (6 bases). The CDR3 totals 17 residues. CDR1 and CDR2 (germline): KGHDR, SFDVKD. Trimming pared 3 bases from V and 0 bases from J, leaving 15 bases between. The CDR3 nucleotides read TGTGCCACCAGTGATACAGCAGGGGTTGTTAGCACAGATACGCAGTATTTT. It specifies CATSDTAGVVSTDTQYF.

This chain links TRBV10-3 with TRBJ2-4; D gene unclear. The V gene's germline CDR1 is ENHRY and CDR2 SYGVKD. Between the trimmed V and J ends, which lost 3 bases and 5 bases, there was a span of 8 bases. There are 13 residues in the CDR3. CDR3 residues: CAISDSGQNIQYF. CDR3 in DNA: TGTGCCATCAGTGACTCTGGGCAAAACATTCAGTACTTC.

V gene TRBV3-1 (or the pseudogene TRBV3-2) combines with J gene TRBJ2-1; tentative D call: TRBD2 (6 bases). Between the trimmed V and J ends, which lost 4 bases and 0 bases, there was a span of 10 bases. In germline, CDR1 is LGHDT, CDR2 YNNKEL (reference sequence). The CDR3 runs 15 residues. The CDR3 region has the DNA TGTGCCAGCAGCCCGCGGGAACCCTCCTACAATGAGCAGTTCTTC. Protein: CASSPREPSYNEQFF.

V gene TRBV6-1 combines with J gene TRBJ1-4; no firm D call. The CDR3 consists of 16 residues. In germline, CDR1 is MNHNS, CDR2 SASEGT. V was shortened by 2 bases and J by 0 bases, with 10 bases between the two germline ends. CDR3 bases: TGTGCCAGCAGTGAACGTCTGGCGGCAACTAATGAAAAACTGTTTTTT. Translation gives CASSERLAATNEKLFF.

The rearrangement uses TRBV23-1 and TRBJ1-1, with a tentative D call TRBD1 (5 bases). TRBV23-1 is filed as an ORF, its function uncertain. CDR3 length: 18 amino acids. V was cut by 0 bases and J by 0 bases, with 17 bases left in between. Here the CDR3 reads CASSQSGPQGSMNTEAFF. The CDR3 DNA reads TGCGCCAGCAGTCAATCTGGTCCCCAGGGTTCCATGAACACTGAAGCTTTCTTT.